Only a few counts were recorded for the clone carrying this TCR beta chain. The antigen is not known. Described treatment: oral pan-JAK inhibitor, 5-10 mg twice daily. The study team obtained lesional scalp punch biopsies and peripheral blood from alopecia areata patients. The data belong to a study of CD8+ T cells in alopecia areata. After isolation, RNA underwent reverse transcription to generate cDNA as the sequencing template. Sequencing was performed with immunoSEQ multiplex PCR; in TCRdb, only in-frame clones are kept and a portion is missing. The profile covers about 200,000 clones, with about two fifths appearing a single time and more than 0.4% taken by the ten largest. Study-wide findings and caveats: Tissue-resident alphabeta T cells belonging to normal skin likewise get sequenced within scalp specimens. Tofacitinib delivered significant drops in scalp clonality and in expanded CD8+ clones among the top 100.

CDR3 length equals 14 residues. Germline V gives CDR1 GTSNPN, CDR2 SVGIG (reference sequence). The V and J ends lost 2 bases and 1 base, in that order; junction bases with no gene match: 2. V and J are TRBV30 and TRBJ2-7, with 10 bases fitting TRBD2. The receptor comes from a human donor with alopecia areata. This sample comprised CD4+ T cells sorted from blood, obtained around week 34, from a patient treated with tofacitinib. Here the CDR3 DNA reads TGTGCCTGGAGTAATAGCGGGAGGTCCTACGAGCAGTACTTC. Translating gives CAWSNSGRSYEQYF. Variable domain in full (rest from reference TRBV30 and TRBJ2-7): SQTIHQWPATLVQPVGSPLSLECTVEGTSNPNLYWYRQAAGRGLQLLFYSVGIGQISSEVPQNLSASRPQDRQFILSSKKLLLSDSGFYLCAWSNSGRSYEQYFGPGTRLTVT.